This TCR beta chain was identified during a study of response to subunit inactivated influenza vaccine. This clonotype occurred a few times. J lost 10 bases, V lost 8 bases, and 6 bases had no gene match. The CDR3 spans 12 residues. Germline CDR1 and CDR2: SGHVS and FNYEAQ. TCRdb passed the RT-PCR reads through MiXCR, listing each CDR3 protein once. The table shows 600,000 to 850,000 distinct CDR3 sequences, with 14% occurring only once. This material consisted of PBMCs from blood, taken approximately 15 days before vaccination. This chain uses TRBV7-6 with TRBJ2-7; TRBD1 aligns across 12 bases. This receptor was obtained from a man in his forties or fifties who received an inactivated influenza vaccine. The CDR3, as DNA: TGTGCCAGCCTTGGGACAGGGGGCGTTCAGTACTTC. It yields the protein CASLGTGGVQYF.